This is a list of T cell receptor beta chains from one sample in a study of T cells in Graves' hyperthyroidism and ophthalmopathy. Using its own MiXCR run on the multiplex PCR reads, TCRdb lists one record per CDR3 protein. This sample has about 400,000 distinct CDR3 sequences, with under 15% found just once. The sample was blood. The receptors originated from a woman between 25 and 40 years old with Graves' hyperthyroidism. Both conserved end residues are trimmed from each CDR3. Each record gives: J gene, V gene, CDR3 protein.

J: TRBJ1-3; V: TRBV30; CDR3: AWSATGGSGNTIY
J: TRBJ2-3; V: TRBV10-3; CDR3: AISPSGTTDTDTQY
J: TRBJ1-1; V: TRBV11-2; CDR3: ASSQVTGVSEAF
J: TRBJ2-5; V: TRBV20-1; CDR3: SGRVGASETQY
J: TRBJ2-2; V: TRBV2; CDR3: ASSLDTNTGELF
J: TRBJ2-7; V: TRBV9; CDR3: ASSGLSPREQY
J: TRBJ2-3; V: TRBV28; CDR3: ASISLMEPGPDTQY
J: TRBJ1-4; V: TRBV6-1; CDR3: ASSTQQGIAATNEKLF
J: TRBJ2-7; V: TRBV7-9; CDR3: ASSPLFGSGGAYEQY
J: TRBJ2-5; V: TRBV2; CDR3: ASSAAGTGYETQY
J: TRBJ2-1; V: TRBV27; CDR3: ASSSRTSGYNNEQF
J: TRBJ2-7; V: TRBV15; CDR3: ATSRGPKLGSSYEQY
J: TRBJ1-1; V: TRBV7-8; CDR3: ASSLEIGTFTTEAF
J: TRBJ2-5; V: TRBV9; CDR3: ASSVAEGLYQETQY
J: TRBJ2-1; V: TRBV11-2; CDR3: ASSYLTGGNNEQF
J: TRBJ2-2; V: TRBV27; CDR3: ASKGTSGANTGELF
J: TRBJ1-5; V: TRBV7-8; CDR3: ASSLVPQPLEPQH
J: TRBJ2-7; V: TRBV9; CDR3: ASSVSDRAAEQY
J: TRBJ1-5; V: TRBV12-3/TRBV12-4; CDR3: ASSLGSNQPQH
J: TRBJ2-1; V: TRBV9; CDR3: ASSGSGSALRGQF
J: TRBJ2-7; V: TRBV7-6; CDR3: ASSPAPRGTYEQY
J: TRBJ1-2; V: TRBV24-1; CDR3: ATSRSGCYGYT
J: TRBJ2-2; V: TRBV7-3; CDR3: ATNGQGHTGELF
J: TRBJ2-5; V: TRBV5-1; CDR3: ASSLGDAQETQY
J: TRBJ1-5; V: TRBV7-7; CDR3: ASSLDQGQPQH
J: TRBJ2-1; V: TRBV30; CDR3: AERDFNNEQF
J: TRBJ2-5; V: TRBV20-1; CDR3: SAGAQTGRETQY
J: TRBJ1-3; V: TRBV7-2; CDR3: ASSWKTGQGNTIY
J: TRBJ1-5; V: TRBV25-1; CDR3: ASSEPGEGRNQPQH